This record looks at one T cell receptor (beta chain) sequence and its context. This entry is derived from a study of blood T cell repertoires in COVID-19. Assay: immunoSEQ multiplex PCR; the TCRdb copy retains only in-frame clones and omits some. The sample yields fewer than 250,000 clones, over 80% seen once. Categorization into cohorts depended on clinical history that participants reported. The CDR3 loop spans 14 amino acids. The ends were cut back, 2 bases at V and 4 bases at J, with 11 bases in the middle. Germline-derived CDR1 and CDR2 are MNHEY and SVGAGI. The clonotype comes from a woman aged 30 to 39 with acute COVID-19. The genes are TRBV6-5 and TRBJ1-2, with a weak D call TRBD1 (6 bases). Sequencing was carried out using PBMCs or T cells enriched from blood (not recorded which). CDR3 residues: CASSYGGGPYGYTF. The CDR3 DNA is TGTGCCAGCAGTTACGGGGGCGGGCCCTATGGCTACACCTTC.